This TCR beta chain derives from a study of blood T cell repertoires in COVID-19. Study at large: Samples came from the United States, Italy and Spain, spanning acute and convalescent COVID-19. T cells, B-cell-depleted T cells, or PBMCs provided the cDNA or gDNA that served as material.

This clone appeared a single time. How the authors handled the data: Reference gene primers were amplified, and this amplification served to estimate nucleated cell counts. This table comes from immunoSEQ multiplex PCR, and its TCRdb copy is limited to in-frame clones, with some not included. Clone size and V and J calls were adopted from that table, with D and trimming inferred from the DNA. The sample includes 9,500 to 13,000 clones, around four fifths of them seen just once. This sequence originates from a human donor in a cohort sampled during active COVID-19. Sequencing was carried out using peripheral blood.

CDR3 residues: CASSILLAGEYNEQFF. Here the CDR3 DNA reads TGTGCCAGTAGTATTCTCCTAGCGGGAGAATACAATGAGCAGTTCTTC. The J gene is TRBJ2-1, the V gene TRBV19; 10 bases match TRBD2. V lost 3 bases and J lost 4; bases outside the gene matches: 6. This CDR3 has 16 residues. Germline values: CDR1 LNHDA, CDR2 SQIVND (reference sequence).